A selection of T cell receptor beta chains follows, all from one sample in a study of Ad26.COV2.S vaccination and SARS-CoV-2 variants. Sequenced by immunoSEQ multiplex PCR; TCRdb stores in-frame clones only, minus some. The sample contains 100,000 or so clones, less than 85% of which appear only once. The sequences come from peripheral blood, collected after recovery from COVID-19. The source of these receptors is a human donor who had recovered from COVID-19. Each CDR3 is given with its conserved first and last residue. D genes are given only for firm matches. Size values are once, few and many counts, or a class for expanded clones, and some rows have none.

V gene	clone size	J gene	D gene	CDR3 DNA	CDR3 protein
TRBV24-1	.	TRBJ1-5	.	TGTGCCACCAGTGATTTGTTGGGACAGCCCCAGCATTTT	CATSDLLGQPQHF
TRBV5-1	.	TRBJ2-7	.	TGCGCCAGCAGCTTGGAGGTGGGCGTAACATCCTACGAGCAGTACTTC	CASSLEVGVTSYEQYF
TRBV28	.	TRBJ1-2	.	TGTGCCAGCAGACTTCAGGGCCTCAACCTTTATGGCTACACCTTC	CASRLQGLNLYGYTF
TRBV5-6	.	TRBJ1-6	TRBD1	TGTGCCAGCAGCCCCGGGACAGGGGCGGAAGGCAATTCACCCCTCCACTTT	CASSPGTGAEGNSPLHF
TRBV7-9	.	TRBJ2-5	.	TGTGCCAGCAGCTTCAGTCAAGCAACTAGCGAGACCCAGTACTTC	CASSFSQATSETQYF
TRBV28	.	TRBJ2-3	TRBD2	TGTGCCAGCAGTCGTCGGCGGGGGAGCACAGATACGCAGTATTTT	CASSRRRGSTDTQYF
TRBV19	.	TRBJ2-3	.	TGTGCCAGTAGTATCCTCGAGAATCCAGATACGCAGTATTTT	CASSILENPDTQYF
TRBV6-1	.	TRBJ2-7	.	TGTGCCAGCAGTGAAGCGAATATCGCAGGGCGCTACGAGCAGTACTTC	CASSEANIAGRYEQYF
TRBV2	.	TRBJ2-1	.	TGTGCCAGCAACCCCAGGCTCATCGATGAGCAGTTCTTC	CASNPRLIDEQFF
TRBV11-2	.	TRBJ1-1	.	TGTGCCAGCAGCTTATCTTTCGTAGCCACTGAAGCTTTCTTT	CASSLSFVATEAFF
TRBV7-9	.	TRBJ1-2	.	TGTGCCAGCAGCGCCCTCAAAACACTCTATGGCTACACCTTC	CASSALKTLYGYTF
TRBV11-2	.	TRBJ1-1	.	TGTGCCAGCAGCTTAGACAGGGACGGTGAAGCTTTCTTT	CASSLDRDGEAFF
TRBV30	.	TRBJ2-7	TRBD1	TGTGCCTACTCCGGGACAGGGAAACAAGTTCGGTCCTTC	CAYSGTGKQVRSF
TRBV6-1	.	TRBJ2-7	TRBD2	TGTGCCAGCAGTGATTACGGGCTAGCGGGGACCTACGAGCAGTACTTC	CASSDYGLAGTYEQYF
TRBV19	few	TRBJ2-2	.	TGTGCCAGTAGTGCCGGCGGGGCCGGGGAGCTGTTTTTT	CASSAGGAGELFF
TRBV28	.	TRBJ2-1	TRBD2	TGTGCCAGCACACTTCGAGCGGGGCCCCACAATGAGCAGTTCTTC	CASTLRAGPHNEQFF
TRBV4-3	.	TRBJ1-6	.	TGCGCCAGCGGCCAAGTTGAGGATTCACCCCTCCACTTT	CASGQVEDSPLHF
TRBV7-3	once	TRBJ2-1	TRBD2	TGTGCCAGCAGCGCCCGTCCGCTATCAGGCGGGGGGGCTAATGAGCAGTTCTTC	CASSARPLSGGGANEQFF
TRBV19	few	TRBJ2-3	.	TGTGCCAGTAAGACCAGGGGTCTTGGCACAGATACGCAGTATTTT	CASKTRGLGTDTQYF
TRBV29-1	.	TRBJ1-5	.	TGCAGCCCTATTTGGGGGGTAGAAAGCAATCAGCCCCAGCATTTT	CSPIWGVESNQPQHF
TRBV2	.	TRBJ1-1	.	TGTGCCAGCATGGTACTCTTGAACACTGAAGCTTTCTTT	CASMVLLNTEAFF
TRBV5-1	.	TRBJ2-7	.	TGCGCCAGCAGCTTGAAGGGGGGGGGCCGCTACGAGCAGTACTTC	CASSLKGGGRYEQYF